The 3 T cell receptor beta chains given below trace back to one sample, sequenced in a study of T-cell reconstitution after alpha-beta-depleted transplantation in children. Unique molecular identifiers were built into the TCRbeta library. TCRdb re-analysed the PCR reads in MiXCR, keeping a single row per CDR3 protein. The data hold around 16,000 distinct CDR3 sequences, with around 8.3% observed a single time. The sequencing used PBMCs, mostly from graft donor cells, collected 60 days after TCRalphabeta/CD19-depleted stem cell transplant. These receptors were obtained from a boy younger than two who had a stem cell transplant for Wiskott-Aldrich syndrome, so the T cells may come from the graft donor.

This clonotype was seen many times. The chain is built from TRBV20-1 and TRBJ1-4; tentatively, D is TRBD1 (6 bases). The germline CDR1 and CDR2 sequences are DFQATT and SNEGSKA (reference sequence). The CDR3 consists of 14 residues. V dropped 3 bases and J dropped 3 bases, with 11 bases sitting between them. CDR3 loop: CSASPGDANEKLFF. The CDR3 nucleotides are TGCAGTGCTAGTCCAGGGGATGCTAATGAAAAACTGTTTTTT.

There are many counts of this clonotype. J is TRBJ2-4 and V is TRBV4-1; D is ambiguous. Looked up from germline, CDR1 is MGHRA and CDR2 is YSYEKL. This CDR3 has 19 amino acids. Trimming pared 4 bases from V and 0 bases from J, leaving 22 bases between. CDR3 sequence reads: CASSRRSLFEALAKNIQYF. For the CDR3, the DNA is TGCGCCAGCAGCCGACGTTCCCTTTTTGAAGCGTTAGCCAAAAACATTCAGTACTTC.

In its sample, this clonotype is medium-sized. The chain employs TRBV2 and TRBJ1-5, with TRBD1 identical over 7 bases. The V gene end was trimmed by 4 bases and the J gene end by 5 bases; junction bases not matched to a gene: 5. This CDR3 is 14 amino acids long. Germline assignment: CDR1 SNHLY and CDR2 FYNNEI. CDR3 protein: CASSVEGADQPQHF. For the CDR3, the DNA is TGTGCCAGCAGTGTTGAGGGGGCGGATCAGCCCCAGCATTTT.